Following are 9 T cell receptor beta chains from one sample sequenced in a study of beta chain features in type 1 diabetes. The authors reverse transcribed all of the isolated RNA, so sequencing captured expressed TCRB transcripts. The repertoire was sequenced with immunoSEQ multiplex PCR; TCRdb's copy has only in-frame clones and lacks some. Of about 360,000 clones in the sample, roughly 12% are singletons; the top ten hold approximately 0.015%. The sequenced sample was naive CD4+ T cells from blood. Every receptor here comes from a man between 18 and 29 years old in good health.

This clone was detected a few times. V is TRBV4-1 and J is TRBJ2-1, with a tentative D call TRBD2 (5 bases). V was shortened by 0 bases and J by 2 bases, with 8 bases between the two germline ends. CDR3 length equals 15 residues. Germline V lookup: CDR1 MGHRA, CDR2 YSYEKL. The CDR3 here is CASSQEEATYNEQFF. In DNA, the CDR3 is TGCGCCAGCAGCCAAGAGGAGGCTACCTACAATGAGCAGTTCTTC.

The chain's CDR3 is CASSFSGMLSYEQYF. CDR3 in DNA: TGTGCCAGCAGTTTTTCCGGGATGCTCTCGTACGAGCAGTACTTC. This chain links TRBV27 with TRBJ2-7, with D maybe TRBD2 (5 bases). The CDR3 is 15 residues long. Looked up from germline, CDR1 is MNHEY and CDR2 is SMNVEV (reference sequence). Trimming left V 3 bases short and J 4 bases short, with 16 bases between.

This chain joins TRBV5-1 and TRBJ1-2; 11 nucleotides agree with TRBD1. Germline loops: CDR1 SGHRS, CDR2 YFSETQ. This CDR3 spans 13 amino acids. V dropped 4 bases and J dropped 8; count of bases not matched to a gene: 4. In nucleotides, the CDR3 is TGCGCCAGCAGCAGGACAGGGGGCTTGGGCTACACCTTC. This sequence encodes CASSRTGGLGYTF.

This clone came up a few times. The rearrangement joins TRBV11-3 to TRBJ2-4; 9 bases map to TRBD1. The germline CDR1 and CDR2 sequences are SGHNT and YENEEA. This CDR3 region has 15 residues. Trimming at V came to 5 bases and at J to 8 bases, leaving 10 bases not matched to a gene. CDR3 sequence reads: CASSIRTGDLDIQYF. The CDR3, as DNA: TGTGCCAGCAGCATACGGACAGGGGACCTGGACATTCAGTACTTC. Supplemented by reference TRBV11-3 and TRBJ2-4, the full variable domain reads EAGVVQSPRYKIIEKKQPVAFWCNPISGHNTLYWYLQNLGQGPELLIRYENEEAVDDSQLPKDRFSAERLKGVDSTLKIQPAELGDSAVYLCASSIRTGDLDIQYFGAGTRLSVL.

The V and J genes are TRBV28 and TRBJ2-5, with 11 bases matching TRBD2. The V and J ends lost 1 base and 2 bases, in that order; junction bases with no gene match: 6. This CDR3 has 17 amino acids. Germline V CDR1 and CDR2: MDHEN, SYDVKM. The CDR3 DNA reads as TGTGCCAGCAGTTTATTCAGTGGGACTAGCGGACAAGAGACCCAGTACTTC. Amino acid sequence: CASSLFSGTSGQETQYF.

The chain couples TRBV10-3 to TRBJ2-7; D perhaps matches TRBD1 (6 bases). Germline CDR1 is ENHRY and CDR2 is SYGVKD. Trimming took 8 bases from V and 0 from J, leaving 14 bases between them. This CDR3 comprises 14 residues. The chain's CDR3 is CAIQVTGSSYEQYF. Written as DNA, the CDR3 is TGTGCCATCCAGGTGACAGGTAGCTCCTACGAGCAGTACTTC.

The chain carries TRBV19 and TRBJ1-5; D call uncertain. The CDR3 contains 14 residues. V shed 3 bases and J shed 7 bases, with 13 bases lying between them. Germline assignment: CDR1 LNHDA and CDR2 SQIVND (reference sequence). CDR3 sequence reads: CASSILRREQPQHF. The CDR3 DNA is TGTGCCAGTAGTATTCTTCGTCGGGAACAGCCCCAGCATTTT.

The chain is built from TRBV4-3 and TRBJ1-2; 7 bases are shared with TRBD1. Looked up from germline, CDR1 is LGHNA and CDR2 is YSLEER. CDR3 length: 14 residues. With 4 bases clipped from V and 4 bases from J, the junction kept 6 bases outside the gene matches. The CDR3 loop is CASSRIQGSYGYTF. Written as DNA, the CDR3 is TGCGCCAGCAGCCGAATACAGGGGAGCTATGGCTACACCTTC.

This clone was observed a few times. The CDR3 DNA reads as TGCAGTGCTAGAGATTGGGAGGGGGCTTTCTTT. Encoded protein: CSARDWEGAFF. The chain couples TRBV20-1 to TRBJ1-1, with D perhaps matching TRBD1 (5 bases). V lost 0 bases, J lost 11 bases, and 10 bases lay in between. The V gene's germline CDR1 is DFQATT and CDR2 SNEGSKA (reference sequence). This CDR3 contains 11 residues.